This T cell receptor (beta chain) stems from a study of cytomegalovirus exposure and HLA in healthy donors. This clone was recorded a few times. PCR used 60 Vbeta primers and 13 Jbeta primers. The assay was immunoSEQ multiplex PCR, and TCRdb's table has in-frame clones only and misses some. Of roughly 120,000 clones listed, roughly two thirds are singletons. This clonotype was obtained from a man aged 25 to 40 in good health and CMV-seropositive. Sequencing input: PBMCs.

CDR3 DNA sequence: TGTGCCAGCAGTGGTCTAGGGGCAATAGAGACCCAGTACTTC. Translated: CASSGLGAIETQYF. The chain combines TRBV2 with TRBJ2-5; TRBD1 might be the D (5 bases). Trimming took off 4 bases at V and 4 bases at J, with 13 bases between the two ends. Germline V gives CDR1 SNHLY, CDR2 FYNNEI. The CDR3 is made up of 14 amino acids. The full variable domain, in which reference TRBV2 and TRBJ2-5 provide the parts outside the CDR3, is EPEVTQTPSHQVTQMGQEVILRCVPISNHLYFYWYRQILGQKVEFLVSFYNNEISEKSEIFDDQFSVERPDGSNFTLKIRSTKLEDSAMYFCASSGLGAIETQYFGPGTRLLVL.